The sequence of this T cell receptor beta chain was determined in a study of somatic mutations in cytotoxic T cells in rheumatoid arthritis. As handled by the study authors: In patients, CD8+ clones bigger than 1% rarely had the same sequence as a published virus-specific TCRB. The data were produced by immunoSEQ multiplex PCR, yet TCRdb's version contains in-frame clones alone and is incomplete. That table is the source of V, J and clone size, and D and trimming were worked out from the DNA. The data contain approximately 11,000 clones, about 67% of them seen just once; the ten biggest clones take up approximately 40%. On this clone itself: Antigen unknown.

The V end lost 5 bases, the J end lost 10 bases, and 12 bases lay between the germline ends. This CDR3 is 12 amino acids long. From germline, CDR1 is SGHAT and CDR2 FQNNGV. Points from the study as a whole: Levels of CD8+ T-cell clonality in rheumatoid arthritis patients were statistically indistinguishable from those seen in age-matched healthy controls, with no significant difference.

Sequenced input: CD8+ T cells sorted from blood. The TCR was taken from an adult with rheumatoid arthritis. V and J are TRBV11-2 and TRBJ2-1; D is perhaps TRBD2 (5 bases). CDR3 in amino acids: CASSNSGIEQFF. The CDR3 DNA is TGTGCCAGCAGCAACTCCGGGATAGAGCAGTTCTTC.